This entry lists 17 T cell receptor beta chains sequenced from one sample in a study of T-cell memory formation after mild COVID-19 (dated by TCRdb to 2020 to 2022). Libraries were made using 5' RACE. Instrument on record: Illumina NovaSeq 6000. TCRdb reprocessing: public reads trimmed at Q25 with fastp, clones called with MiXCR, in-frame beta chains kept. Records with the same CDR3 protein are collapsed into one entry carrying the most frequent genes and DNA. Recorded for this sample are 90,000 to 130,000 distinct CDR3 sequences; over 15% of them occurred a single time. The ten biggest clones cover roughly 6% of the sample. Sequenced: PBMCs or a T cell subset sorted from them (not recorded which). Source of these receptors: a man between 18 and 29 years old who had mild COVID-19 (a few samples of this study predate the infection). The sample titles of this study are shuffled in the database, so cell type and time point are left out; the donor was told from shared clones.

The chain recombines TRBV4-3 with TRBJ2-3; D is unclear. The CDR3 has 13 amino acids. V was cut by 4 bases and J by 7 bases, with 12 bases left in between. Per germline, CDR1 LGHNA and CDR2 YSLEER. The chain's CDR3 is CASSPKGLNTQYF. The CDR3 DNA is TGCGCCAGCAGCCCGAAAGGGTTAAATACGCAGTATTTT.

V gene TRBV11-1 combines with J gene TRBJ2-7; tentatively, D is TRBD2 (5 bases). There are 14 residues in the CDR3. The germline V gene has CDR1 SGHAT and CDR2 FQDESV (reference sequence). Trimming cost V 2 bases and J 4 bases, with 12 bases left between them. The CDR3 DNA reads TGTGCCAGCAGCTTATCGGGGTTTAAGTACGAGCAGTACTTC. This codes for CASSLSGFKYEQYF.

The chain combines TRBV4-2 with TRBJ2-7; TRBD2 matches at 9 bases. Looked up from germline, CDR1 is LGHNA and CDR2 is YNFKEQ. V shed 3 bases, J shed 4 bases, and the junction held 4 bases outside the gene matches. CDR3 length: 14 amino acids. CDR3 amino acids: CASSHGLASYEQYF. The CDR3 DNA reads as TGTGCCAGCAGCCATGGACTAGCGAGTTACGAGCAGTACTTC.

This clonotype was observed a handful of times. CDR3 in amino acids: CASSQAPNQPQHF. In nucleotides, the CDR3 is TGCGCCAGCAGCCAAGCCCCCAATCAGCCCCAGCATTTT. J is TRBJ1-5 and V is TRBV4-1; D remains ambiguous. The V end lost 1 base, the J end lost 3 bases, and 4 bases lay between the germline ends. This CDR3 is built from 13 residues. Germline CDR1 is MGHRA and CDR2 is YSYEKL.

The chain uses TRBV20-1 and TRBJ2-3; TRBD2 matches at 9 bases. The CDR3 has 15 residues. Germline loops: CDR1 DFQATT, CDR2 SNEGSKA (reference sequence). The junction had 9 bases not matched to a gene; V was cut back by 5 bases and J by 3 bases. The CDR3 protein is CSAWSGGSLTDTQYF. The DNA for the CDR3 is TGCAGTGCTTGGAGCGGGGGGAGCTTAACAGATACGCAGTATTTT.

This chain joins TRBV27 and TRBJ1-2, with 8 bases lining up with TRBD1. V dropped 8 bases and J dropped 5; count of bases not matched to a gene: 7. The CDR3 contains 13 residues. Germline-derived CDR1 and CDR2 are MNHEY and SMNVEV (reference sequence). The CDR3 protein is CASGSRGQYGYTF. DNA for the CDR3: TGTGCCAGCGGATCCAGGGGGCAGTATGGCTACACCTTC.

This clonotype has ten or more counts. The V and J genes are TRBV5-1 and TRBJ2-3; 8 positions agree with TRBD2. This CDR3 has 15 residues. V gave up 4 bases and J gave up 0 bases; unmatched junction bases: 4. Germline V lookup: CDR1 SGHRS, CDR2 YFSETQ. The CDR3 region has the DNA TGCGCCAGCAGCCCCGGGGGGGCGAGCACAGATACGCAGTATTTT. Translation: CASSPGGASTDTQYF. The full variable domain, in which reference TRBV5-1 and TRBJ2-3 provide the parts outside the CDR3, is KAGVTQTPRYLIKTRGQQVTLSCSPISGHRSVSWYQQTPGQGLQFLFEYFSETQRNKGNFPGRFSGRQFSNSRSEMNVSTLELGDSALYLCASSPGGASTDTQYFGPGTRLTVL.

The chain uses TRBV24-1 and TRBJ2-4; unclear D gene. Germline CDR1 and CDR2: KGHDR and SFDVKD. Trimming removed 3 bases at V and 9 bases at J, with 11 bases between. The CDR3 length is 13 residues. The CDR3 nucleotides are TGTGCCACCAGTGATAAAACCCGTCCCATTCAGTACTTC. Its translation: CATSDKTRPIQYF.

This clonotype was counted only a few times. The V and J genes are TRBV3-1 and TRBJ1-1; maybe TRBD1 (5 bases). The CDR3 sequence is 14 residues long. Trimming took 3 bases from V and 5 from J, leaving 13 bases between them. CDR1 is LGHDT and CDR2 is YNNKEL in the germline V gene (reference sequence). CDR3 sequence: CASSHTGEGTEAFF. The CDR3, as DNA: TGTGCCAGCAGCCATACGGGGGAGGGGACTGAAGCTTTCTTT.

This chain links TRBV18 with TRBJ1-2; 7 bases map to TRBD1. V gave up 3 bases and J gave up 6 bases; unmatched junction bases: 10. Germline V gives CDR1 KGHSH, CDR2 LQKENI. The CDR3 length is 15 residues. The CDR3 coding sequence is TGTGCCAGCTCACCCGGGACAGCCCCCGAGGATGGCTACACCTTC. Protein product: CASSPGTAPEDGYTF.

The V call is TRBV12-3 or TRBV12-4, the J call TRBJ2-1; possible D gene TRBD2, 5 bases. The V end was cut by 2 bases, the J end by 12 bases, with 14 bases between. This CDR3 has 13 residues. The CDR3 loop reads CASSLSLEGVQFF. The CDR3 region has the DNA TGTGCCAGCAGTTTAAGCCTCGAGGGAGTGCAGTTCTTC.

The rearrangement links TRBV18 to TRBJ1-2; no firm D call. Trimming shortened V by 2 bases and J by 2 bases, and 9 bases separated the two germline ends. CDR1 KGHSH and CDR2 LQKENI come from the germline V gene. The CDR3 loop spans 14 amino acids. The CDR3 nucleotides are TGTGCCAGCTCACCAACGCCGGGGAACTATGGCTACACCTTC. This gives the protein CASSPTPGNYGYTF. The full variable domain, in which reference TRBV18 and TRBJ1-2 provide the parts outside the CDR3, is NAGVMQNPRHLVRRRGQEARLRCSPMKGHSHVYWYRQLPEEGLKFMVYLQKENIIDESGMPKERFSAEFPKEGPSILRIQQVVRGDSAAYFCASSPTPGNYGYTFGSGTRLTVV.

The rearrangement uses TRBV11-2 and TRBJ2-5; D uncertain. Deletions cut 4 bases from V and 2 bases from J, with 5 bases between. The CDR3 extends over 12 amino acids. Germline V gives CDR1 SGHAT, CDR2 FQNNGV. For the CDR3, the DNA is TGTGCCAGCAGCTGGTGGCAAGAGACCCAGTACTTC. It translates to CASSWWQETQYF. Supplemented by reference TRBV11-2 and TRBJ2-5, the full variable domain reads EAGVAQSPRYKIIEKRQSVAFWCNPISGHATLYWYQQILGQGPKLLIQFQNNGVVDDSQLPKDRFSAERLKGVDSTLKIQPAKLEDSAVYLCASSWWQETQYFGPGTRLLVL.

This clonotype was found a few times. The chain has TRBV20-1 and TRBJ2-1; TRBD2 might be the D (5 bases). The CDR3 length is 13 residues. Germline V gene lookup returns CDR1 DFQATT and CDR2 SNEGSKA (reference sequence). The ends were cut back, 4 bases at V and 6 bases at J, with 13 bases in the middle. The CDR3 reads CSAKWLAGNEQFF. Written as DNA, the CDR3 is TGCAGTGCTAAGTGGCTAGCTGGCAATGAGCAGTTCTTC.

The chain recombines TRBV28 with TRBJ1-2; 8 bases line up with TRBD1. Germline loops: CDR1 MDHEN, CDR2 SYDVKM. Unmatched junction bases numbered 5, after V lost 3 bases and J lost 8 bases. The CDR3 loop spans 13 amino acids. Here the CDR3 reads CASSLGQAWGYTF. DNA for the CDR3: TGTGCCAGCAGTTTGGGACAGGCCTGGGGCTACACCTTC.

CDR3 bases: TGCAGCGTTGCACGCAGGGGATACGAGCAGTACTTC. Protein sequence: CSVARRGYEQYF. The chain carries TRBV29-1 and TRBJ2-7; D possibly corresponds to TRBD1 (6 bases). V lost 4 bases and J lost 4, with 11 bases in between. Germline-derived CDR1 and CDR2 are SQVTM and ANQGSEA. The CDR3 length is 12 residues.

V usage is TRBV7-2 and J usage is TRBJ1-2, with no clear D. Germline-derived CDR1 and CDR2 are SGHTA and FQGNSA. V was cut by 3 bases and J by 2 bases, with 7 bases left in between. This CDR3 is 13 amino acids long. The chain's CDR3 is CASSFSRNYGYTF. The CDR3 nucleotides read TGTGCCAGCAGCTTTTCCAGAAACTATGGCTACACCTTC.